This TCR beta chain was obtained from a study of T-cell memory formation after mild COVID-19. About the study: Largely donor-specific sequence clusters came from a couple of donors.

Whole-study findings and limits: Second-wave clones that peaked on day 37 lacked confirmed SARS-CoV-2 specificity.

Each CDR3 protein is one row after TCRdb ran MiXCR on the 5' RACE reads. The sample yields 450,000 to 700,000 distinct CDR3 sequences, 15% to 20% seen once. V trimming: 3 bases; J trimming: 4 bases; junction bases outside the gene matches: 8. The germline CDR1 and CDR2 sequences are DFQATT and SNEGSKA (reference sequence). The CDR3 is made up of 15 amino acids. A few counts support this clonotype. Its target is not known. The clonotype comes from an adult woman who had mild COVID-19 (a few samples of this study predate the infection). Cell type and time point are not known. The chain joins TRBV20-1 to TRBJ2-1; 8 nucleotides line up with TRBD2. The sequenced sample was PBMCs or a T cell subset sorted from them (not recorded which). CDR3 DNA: TGCAGTGCTAGGGCCTTCCGGGAGGGTTACAATGAGCAGTTCTTC. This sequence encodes CSARAFREGYNEQFF.